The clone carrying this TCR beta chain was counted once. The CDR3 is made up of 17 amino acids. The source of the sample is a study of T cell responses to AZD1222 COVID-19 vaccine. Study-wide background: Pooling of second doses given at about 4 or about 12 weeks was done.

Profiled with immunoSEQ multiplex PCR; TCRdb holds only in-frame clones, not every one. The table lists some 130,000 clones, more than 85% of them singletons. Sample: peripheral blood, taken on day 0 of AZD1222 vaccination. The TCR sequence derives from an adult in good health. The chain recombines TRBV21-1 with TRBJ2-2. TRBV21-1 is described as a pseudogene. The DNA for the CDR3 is TGTGCCAGCAGCCAACGACCCTCCCAATTAAACACCGGGGAGCTGTTTTTT. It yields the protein CASSQRPSQLNTGELFF.